Listed here are 29 T cell receptor beta chains from one sample, sequenced in a study of blood T cell repertoires in COVID-19 (TCRdb year 2020). The library was prepared using the immunoSEQ multiplex PCR assay. The clones in this table, taken by TCRdb from immuneACCESS, are in-frame only. Not every clone is retained; where verified, under half of the shortfall comes from an unresolved V gene, and the cause of the rest is unknown. The sample data list 210,000 or so clones, and 84% of these were observed just once. The ten top clones hold 18% of the sample. What was sequenced was peripheral blood. The receptor set was obtained from a woman aged 80 or over with active or convalescent COVID-19.

CDR3 amino acids: CAWDRGTESPLHF. CDR3 in DNA: TGTGCCTGGGACAGGGGTACGGAATCACCCCTCCACTTT. The chain is built from TRBV30 and TRBJ1-6; the match to TRBD1 covers 8 bases. The germline CDR1 and CDR2 sequences are GTSNPN and SVGIG (reference sequence). Trimming removed 5 bases from V and 10 bases from J; junction bases left unmatched: 7. This CDR3 comprises 13 residues.

This clone has a single count. The rearrangement links TRBV11-3 to TRBJ2-7, with a possible D match to TRBD2 (6 bases). Looked up from germline, CDR1 is SGHNT and CDR2 is YENEEA. This CDR3 is built from 16 residues. The V end lost 6 bases, the J end lost 1 base, and 19 bases lay between the germline ends. CDR3 DNA sequence: TGTGCCAGCAGTCTCGAGACTAGGAGGGCGTCCTACGAGCAGTACTTC. As protein: CASSLETRRASYEQYF.

The chain employs TRBV4-1 and TRBJ1-1, with TRBD1 as a possible D gene (6 bases). The ends were cut back, 5 bases at V and 1 base at J, with 14 bases in the middle. Looked up from germline, CDR1 is MGHRA and CDR2 is YSYEKL. This CDR3 is 15 amino acids long. CDR3 loop: CASSYRGGENTEAFF. CDR3 DNA sequence: TGCGCCAGCAGCTACCGAGGGGGTGAGAACACTGAAGCTTTCTTT.

This chain uses TRBV29-1 with TRBJ2-5; tentatively, D is TRBD2 (5 bases). Trimming shortened V by 5 bases and J by 0 bases, and 19 bases separated the two germline ends. The germline V gene encodes CDR1 SQVTM and CDR2 ANQGSEA. The CDR3 is 16 residues long. The CDR3 DNA follows: TGCAGCGTTCTTAATAGTCCTCCGGGGTACCAAGAGACCCAGTACTTC. Translated, it gives CSVLNSPPGYQETQYF.

A single count supports this clone. V gene TRBV5-5 combines with J gene TRBJ2-1; perhaps TRBD1 as D (5 bases). Per the germline V gene, CDR1 is SGHKS and CDR2 is YYEKEE (reference sequence). V was clipped by 1 base and J by 7 bases, with 15 bases between them. The CDR3 has 15 residues. Here the CDR3 reads CASSLSPRVENEQFF. DNA for the CDR3: TGTGCCAGCAGCTTGTCTCCCAGGGTGGAGAATGAGCAGTTCTTC.

The chain employs TRBV19 and TRBJ1-6; D unresolved. This CDR3 has 15 amino acids. Germline V CDR1 and CDR2: LNHDA, SQIVND (reference sequence). The germline V and J ends were trimmed by 4 bases and 7 bases, with 14 bases remaining between them. The DNA for the CDR3 is TGTGCCAGTAGTAAACGAACCACCCTAAATTCACCCCTCCACTTT. This encodes CASSKRTTLNSPLHF. The whole variable domain, remainder taken from reference TRBV19 and TRBJ1-6, is DGGITQSPKYLFRKEGQNVTLSCEQNLNHDAMYWYRQDPGQGLRLIYYSQIVNDFQKGDIAEGYSVSREKKESFPLTVTSAQKNPTAFYLCASSKRTTLNSPLHFGNGTRLTVT.

The chain is built from TRBV5-4 and TRBJ1-1, with 7 bases that match TRBD1. This CDR3 region has 14 residues. Germline CDR1 and CDR2: SGHNT and YYREEE (reference sequence). Germline trimming cut 1 base from V and 6 bases from J; bases unmatched to any gene: 6. The CDR3 sequence is CASSLTTGISEAFF. The CDR3 DNA sequence: TGTGCCAGCAGCTTGACGACAGGGATTTCTGAAGCTTTCTTT.

CDR3 DNA: TGTGCCAGCAGTCAGAGGAGGGGAGATGAAAAACTGTTTTTT. Translated: CASSQRRGDEKLFF. This chain uses TRBV27 with TRBJ1-4, with D tentatively TRBD1 (5 bases). Between the trimmed V and J ends, which lost 5 bases and 6 bases, there was a span of 13 bases. Germline V gene data show CDR1 as MNHEY and CDR2 as SMNVEV (reference sequence). CDR3 length: 14 residues.

The V call is TRBV25-1, the J call TRBJ2-7, with 11 bases identical to TRBD2. The CDR3 runs to 17 residues. V dropped 6 bases and J dropped 2; count of bases not matched to a gene: 12. The germline CDR1 and CDR2 sequences are MGHDK and SYGVNS. The CDR3 here is CASSDAIGTSGAYEQYF. CDR3 nucleotides: TGTGCCAGCAGCGACGCCATCGGGACTAGCGGTGCCTACGAGCAGTACTTC.

This rearrangement joins TRBV11-2 to TRBJ1-4; 11 nucleotides agree with TRBD1. V gave up 5 bases and J gave up 7 bases; unmatched junction bases: 9. CDR3 size: 16 residues. Germline CDR1 SGHAT, CDR2 FQNNGV. The CDR3 bases are TGTGCCAGCAGCCGCCTAGGACAGGGGGCCGGTGAAAAACTGTTTTTT. It codes for CASSRLGQGAGEKLFF. The whole variable domain, remainder taken from reference TRBV11-2 and TRBJ1-4, is EAGVAQSPRYKIIEKRQSVAFWCNPISGHATLYWYQQILGQGPKLLIQFQNNGVVDDSQLPKDRFSAERLKGVDSTLKIQPAKLEDSAVYLCASSRLGQGAGEKLFFGSGTQLSVL.

The chain is built from TRBV5-1 and TRBJ2-2, with TRBD2 as a possible D gene (5 bases). This CDR3 spans 15 amino acids. Trimming took 0 bases from V and 1 from J, leaving 7 bases between them. Germline CDR1 SGHRS, CDR2 YFSETQ. Here the CDR3 reads CASSLGSGNTGELFF. CDR3 nucleotide sequence: TGCGCCAGCAGCTTGGGCAGCGGGAACACCGGGGAGCTGTTTTTT.

The chain has TRBV5-4 and TRBJ1-1, with 10 bases aligning to TRBD1. CDR1 and CDR2 from the germline V gene are SGHNT and YYREEE (reference sequence). This CDR3 has 17 amino acids. The J segment lost 5 bases and the V segment lost 3 bases, leaving 13 bases of the junction unmatched. The CDR3 DNA follows: TGTGCCAGCAGCTCCCCTGTGACAGGGGGCAGAGGTACTGAAGCTTTCTTT. Its translation: CASSSPVTGGRGTEAFF.

The V and J genes are TRBV15 and TRBJ2-5, with 7 nucleotides matching TRBD2. The ends lost 0 bases at V and 1 base at J; junction bases unmatched: 5. CDR3 size: 16 residues. The germline V gene has CDR1 LNHNV and CDR2 YYDKDF (reference sequence). The CDR3: CATSRDRAGAQETQYF. Here the CDR3 DNA reads TGTGCCACCAGCAGAGATCGGGCGGGAGCCCAAGAGACCCAGTACTTC.

J is TRBJ1-6 and V is TRBV30; 7 nucleotides agree with TRBD1. CDR1 is GTSNPN, CDR2 SVGIG, per germline (reference sequence). This CDR3 comprises 17 residues. J lost 0 bases, V lost 3 bases, and 8 bases had no gene match. The CDR3 sequence is CAWSRPRDSSYNSPLHF. CDR3 bases: TGTGCCTGGAGCCGCCCCCGGGACAGCTCCTATAATTCACCCCTCCACTTT.

This rearrangement joins TRBV18 to TRBJ2-7, with 12 bases matching TRBD1. V shed 4 bases and J 3 bases; nucleotides not matched to a gene: 7. Germline loops: CDR1 KGHSH, CDR2 LQKENI. This CDR3 comprises 16 residues. The CDR3 DNA reads TGTGCCAGCTCACGACCCGGGACAGGGGGCGGCTACGAGCAGTACTTC. Its translation: CASSRPGTGGGYEQYF.

The J gene is TRBJ1-1, the V gene TRBV5-1, with unresolved D. The length of the CDR3 is 14 residues. The V and J ends lost 4 bases and 5 bases respectively, with 15 bases between them. Germline CDR1 reads SGHRS; CDR2 reads YFSETQ. CDR3 in DNA: TGCGCCAGCAGCCCACAGACTAGGTATACTGAAGCTTTCTTT. Translation: CASSPQTRYTEAFF.

This chain joins TRBV10-3 and TRBJ1-1; D might be TRBD1 (6 bases). CDR3 length: 14 residues. Germline V CDR1 and CDR2: ENHRY, SYGVKD. V lost 2 bases, J lost 1 base, and 8 bases lay in between. Here the CDR3 reads CAISEQGPNTEAFF. The CDR3 DNA is TGTGCCATCAGTGAGCAGGGGCCGAACACTGAAGCTTTCTTT.

The chain couples TRBV6-2 or TRBV6-3 to TRBJ2-5, with TRBD2 identical over 10 bases. V was pared by 0 bases and J by 5 bases, with 15 bases of the junction left unmatched. The CDR3 sequence is 19 residues long. Germline CDR1 is MNHEY and CDR2 is SVGEGT. CDR3 bases: TGTGCCAGCAGTTACTCGATGTGGACTAGCGGCCTAACGGGGGAGACCCAGTACTTC. Encoded protein: CASSYSMWTSGLTGETQYF.

This clone was seen many times. The CDR3 DNA reads as TGTGCCAGCTCACCTATACAGCGGGAGTCCTACAATGAGCAGTTCTTC. This sequence encodes CASSPIQRESYNEQFF. The J gene is TRBJ2-1, the V gene TRBV18, with 8 bases identical to TRBD2. The J segment lost 1 base and the V segment lost 3 bases, leaving 5 bases of the junction unmatched. The CDR3 totals 16 residues. From germline, CDR1 is KGHSH and CDR2 LQKENI.

The chain links TRBV2 to TRBJ1-2; 9 nucleotides align to TRBD1. Trimming at V came to 7 bases and at J to 2 bases, leaving 11 bases not matched to a gene. The CDR3 sequence is 16 residues long. Germline CDR1 is SNHLY and CDR2 is FYNNEI. The CDR3 spells CASTLDGTGINYGYTF. In DNA form, the CDR3 reads TGTGCCAGCACCCTAGACGGGACAGGGATAAACTATGGCTACACCTTC.

This chain connects TRBV3-1 (or the pseudogene TRBV3-2) to TRBJ2-7, with 8 bases lining up with TRBD2. The J segment lost 5 bases and the V segment lost 4 bases, leaving 10 bases of the junction unmatched. In germline, CDR1 is LGHDT, CDR2 YNNKEL (reference sequence). The CDR3 sequence is 15 residues long. In nucleotides, the CDR3 is TGTGCCAGCAGCCTGGGGAGCGGGAGTATGGACGAGCAGTACTTC. Translated, it gives CASSLGSGSMDEQYF.

The rearrangement joins TRBV4-2 to TRBJ1-1; D ambiguous. The ends were cut back, 0 bases at V and 0 bases at J, with 5 bases in the middle. Germline V gives CDR1 LGHNA, CDR2 YNFKEQ. The CDR3 is made up of 14 amino acids. The CDR3, as DNA: TGTGCCAGCAGCCAAGACAACATGAACACTGAAGCTTTCTTT. It yields the protein CASSQDNMNTEAFF.

This clone is a singleton in its sample. V and J are TRBV2 and TRBJ1-5; 7 nucleotides match TRBD1. The germline gives CDR1 SNHLY, CDR2 FYNNEI. The CDR3 covers 12 residues. Losses at the gene ends were 8 bases for V and 2 bases for J; bases not matched to a gene: 0. CDR3 sequence reads: CASGQGNQPQHF. The CDR3 coding sequence is TGTGCCAGCGGACAGGGCAATCAGCCCCAGCATTTT. The whole variable domain, filled in from reference TRBV2 and TRBJ1-5, reads EPEVTQTPSHQVTQMGQEVILRCVPISNHLYFYWYRQILGQKVEFLVSFYNNEISEKSEIFDDQFSVERPDGSNFTLKIRSTKLEDSAMYFCASGQGNQPQHFGDGTRLSIL.

The chain uses TRBV7-8 and TRBJ2-7; tentatively, D is TRBD2 (7 bases). V lost 5 bases to trimming and J lost 6 bases, with 32 bases between them. The CDR3 loop spans 19 amino acids. Germline V lookup: CDR1 SGHVS, CDR2 FQNEAQ. The CDR3, as DNA: TGTGCCAGCAGCCAACCCCGGGACAAAGCGGGACCAACACACCCCGAGCAGTACTTC. Its protein is CASSQPRDKAGPTHPEQYF.

This chain uses TRBV7-3 with TRBJ2-2; maybe TRBD2 (6 bases). With 8 bases removed from V and 5 bases from J, the gap between germline ends came to 21 bases. This CDR3 has 16 residues. Germline V gene data show CDR1 as SGHTA and CDR2 as FQGTGA. The CDR3 sequence is CASGGGGALGTGELFF. The CDR3 DNA reads TGTGCCAGCGGGGGTGGAGGGGCTCTTGGAACCGGGGAGCTGTTTTTT.

The V call is TRBV5-6, the J call TRBJ1-1, with D possibly being TRBD1 (5 bases). V was clipped by 4 bases and J by 4 bases, with 17 bases between them. Germline V gives CDR1 SGHDT, CDR2 YYEEEE. This CDR3 contains 15 residues. The CDR3 protein is CASSPPAGKITEAFF. Written as DNA, the CDR3 is TGTGCCAGCAGCCCTCCGGCAGGGAAGATCACTGAAGCTTTCTTT. The whole variable domain, remainder taken from reference TRBV5-6 and TRBJ1-1, is DAGVTQSPTHLIKTRGQQVTLRCSPKSGHDTVSWYQQALGQGPQFIFQYYEEEERQRGNFPDRFSGHQFPNYSSELNVNALLLGDSALYLCASSPPAGKITEAFFGQGTRLTVV.

The chain links TRBV19 to TRBJ2-3; 7 nucleotides line up with TRBD2. The CDR3 covers 15 residues. With V trimmed by 7 bases and J by 6 bases, 13 bases remained unmatched. Germline V gives CDR1 LNHDA, CDR2 SQIVND (reference sequence). CDR3 DNA: TGTGCCAGTAATGTTACCGGGGGGAGGGTTGATACGCAGTATTTT. This gives the protein CASNVTGGRVDTQYF. The full variable domain, rest sourced from reference TRBV19 and TRBJ2-3, is DGGITQSPKYLFRKEGQNVTLSCEQNLNHDAMYWYRQDPGQGLRLIYYSQIVNDFQKGDIAEGYSVSREKKESFPLTVTSAQKNPTAFYLCASNVTGGRVDTQYFGPGTRLTVL.

This clone occurred once. The chain recombines TRBV19 with TRBJ2-1; TRBD2 matches at 12 bases. Germline CDR1 LNHDA, CDR2 SQIVND (reference sequence). The CDR3 runs to 15 residues. The trim removed 2 bases at V and 8 bases at J, leaving 4 bases unmatched. The CDR3 DNA sequence: TGTGCCAGTAGTATATCGACTAGCGGGAGTCATGAGCAGTTCTTC. It is translated as CASSISTSGSHEQFF.

The rearrangement uses TRBV28 and TRBJ2-1; tentative D call: TRBD2 (5 bases). Germline V lookup: CDR1 MDHEN, CDR2 SYDVKM. V lost 4 bases, J lost 3 bases, and 16 bases lay in between. The CDR3 has 16 residues. CDR3 nucleotide sequence: TGTGCCAGCAGTTCTCCTGAGCTTGGGAGCTACAATGAGCAGTTCTTC. Translating it yields CASSSPELGSYNEQFF. The variable domain in full, with the rest retrieved from reference TRBV28 and TRBJ2-1, is DVKVTQSSRYLVKRTGEKVFLECVQDMDHENMFWYRQDPGLGLRLIYFSYDVKMKEKGDIPEGYSVSREKKERFSLILESASTNQTSMYLCASSSPELGSYNEQFFGPGTRLTVL.